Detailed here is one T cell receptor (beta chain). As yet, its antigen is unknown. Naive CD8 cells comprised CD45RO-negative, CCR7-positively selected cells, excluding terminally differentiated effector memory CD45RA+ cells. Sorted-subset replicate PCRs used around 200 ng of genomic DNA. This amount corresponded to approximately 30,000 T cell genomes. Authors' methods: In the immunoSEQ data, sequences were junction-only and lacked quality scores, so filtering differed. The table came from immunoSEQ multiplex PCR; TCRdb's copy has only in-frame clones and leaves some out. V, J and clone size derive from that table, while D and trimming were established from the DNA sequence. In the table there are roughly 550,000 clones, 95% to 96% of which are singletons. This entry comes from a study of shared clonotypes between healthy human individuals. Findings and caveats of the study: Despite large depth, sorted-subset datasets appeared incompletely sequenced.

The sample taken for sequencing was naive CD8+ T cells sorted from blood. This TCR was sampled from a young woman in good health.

CDR3 loop: CASSLGVYGYTF. Written as DNA, the CDR3 is TGTGCCAGCAGCTTAGGCGTCTATGGCTACACCTTC. The chain recombines TRBV13 with TRBJ1-2; D is uncertain. V gave up 0 bases and J gave up 4 bases, with 3 bases separating them. From germline, CDR1 is PRHDT and CDR2 FYEKMQ (reference sequence). This CDR3 has 12 amino acids.